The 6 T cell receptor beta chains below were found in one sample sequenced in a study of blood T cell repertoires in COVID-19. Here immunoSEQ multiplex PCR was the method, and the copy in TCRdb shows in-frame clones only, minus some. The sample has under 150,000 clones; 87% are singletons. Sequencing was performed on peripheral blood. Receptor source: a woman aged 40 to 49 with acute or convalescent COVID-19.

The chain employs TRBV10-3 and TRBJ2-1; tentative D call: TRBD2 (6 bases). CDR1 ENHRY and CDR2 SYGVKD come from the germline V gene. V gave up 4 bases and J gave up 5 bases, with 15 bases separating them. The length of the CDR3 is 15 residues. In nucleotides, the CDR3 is TGTGCCATCAGTGGAGGAGGGGTGACGGACAATGAGCAGTTCTTC. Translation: CAISGGGVTDNEQFF.

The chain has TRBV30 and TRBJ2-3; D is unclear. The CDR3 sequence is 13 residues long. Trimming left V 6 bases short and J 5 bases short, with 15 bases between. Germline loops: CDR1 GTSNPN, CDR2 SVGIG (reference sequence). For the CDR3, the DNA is TGTGCCTGCCGGAAGGCTAGAAGAGATACGCAGTATTTT. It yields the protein CACRKARRDTQYF.

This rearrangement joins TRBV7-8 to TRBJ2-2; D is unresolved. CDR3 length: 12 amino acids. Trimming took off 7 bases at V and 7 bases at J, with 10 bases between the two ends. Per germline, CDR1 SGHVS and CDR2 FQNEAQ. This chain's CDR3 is CASTSSIGELFF. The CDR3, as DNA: TGTGCCAGCACCTCGAGTATCGGGGAGCTGTTTTTT.

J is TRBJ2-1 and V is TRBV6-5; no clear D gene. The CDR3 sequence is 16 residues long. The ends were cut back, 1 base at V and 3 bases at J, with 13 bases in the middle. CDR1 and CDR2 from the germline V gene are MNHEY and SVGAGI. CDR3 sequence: CASSYWKTMNYNEQFF. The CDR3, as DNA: TGTGCCAGCAGTTACTGGAAAACTATGAACTACAATGAGCAGTTCTTC.

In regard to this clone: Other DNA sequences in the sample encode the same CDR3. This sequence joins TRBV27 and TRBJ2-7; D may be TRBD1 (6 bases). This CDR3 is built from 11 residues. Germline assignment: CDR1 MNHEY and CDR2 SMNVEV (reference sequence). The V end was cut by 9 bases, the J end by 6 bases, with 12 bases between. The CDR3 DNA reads TGTGCCAGTATACTAGGGGGCGAGCAGTACTTC. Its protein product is CASILGGEQYF.

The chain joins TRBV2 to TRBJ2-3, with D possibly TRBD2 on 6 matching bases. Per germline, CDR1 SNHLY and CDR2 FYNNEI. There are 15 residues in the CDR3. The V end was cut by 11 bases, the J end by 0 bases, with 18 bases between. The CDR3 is CAGTAGRGSTDTQYF. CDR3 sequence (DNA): TGTGCCGGCACAGCCGGGCGGGGCAGCACAGATACGCAGTATTTT.